Given below is one TCR beta chain in context. Its antigen is undetermined. V was pared by 2 bases and J by 4 bases, with 11 bases between. The CDR3 totals 14 residues. The V gene's germline CDR1 is MNHEY and CDR2 SVGEGT. The record originates from a study of response to subunit inactivated influenza vaccine. TCRdb passed the RT-PCR reads through MiXCR, listing each CDR3 protein once. This table has about 500,000 distinct CDR3 sequences, 15% to 20% appearing once. Findings and limits, study-wide: A suggestion made by the authors is that each seasonal influenza vaccination recruits few new T cells.

The input for sequencing was CD4+ T cells sorted from PBMCs, taken less than 30 months after vaccination. This clonotype originated in a man between 45 and 75 years old who received an inactivated influenza vaccine. The rearrangement links TRBV6-2 or TRBV6-3 to TRBJ2-5, with D perhaps matching TRBD1 (6 bases). The CDR3, as DNA: TGTGCCAGCAGTTACCAGGGACACCCAGAGACCCAGTACTTC. Encoded protein: CASSYQGHPETQYF.